A single sample is the source of the 32 T cell receptor beta chains below, sequenced in a study of blood T cell repertoires in COVID-19. Assay used: immunoSEQ multiplex PCR; TCRdb lists only in-frame clones, some missing. The sample carries 200,000 to 250,000 clones, around 81% recorded once. Sequenced material: PBMCs or T cells enriched from blood (not recorded which). These TCRs come from a young man with acute COVID-19.

This chain uses TRBV18 with TRBJ1-4, with 7 bases fitting TRBD1. V dropped 2 bases and J dropped 7; count of bases not matched to a gene: 10. Germline loops: CDR1 KGHSH, CDR2 LQKENI. CDR3 length: 16 amino acids. This CDR3 reads CASSPDLERGPEKLFF. CDR3 nucleotides: TGTGCCAGCTCACCAGATCTTGAGAGGGGGCCTGAAAAACTGTTTTTT. Filled out from reference TRBV18 and TRBJ1-4, the complete variable domain reads NAGVMQNPRHLVRRRGQEARLRCSPMKGHSHVYWYRQLPEEGLKFMVYLQKENIIDESGMPKERFSAEFPKEGPSILRIQQVVRGDSAAYFCASSPDLERGPEKLFFGSGTQLSVL.

This rearrangement joins TRBV3-1 (or the pseudogene TRBV3-2) to TRBJ2-7, with TRBD2 matching 7 bases. Germline CDR1 is LGHDT and CDR2 is YNNKEL (reference sequence). This CDR3 spans 14 amino acids. V trimming: 4 bases; J trimming: 9 bases; junction bases outside the gene matches: 12. The CDR3 sequence is CASSPLSGGFVQYF. CDR3 DNA sequence: TGTGCCAGCAGCCCTCTTTCGGGGGGTTTTGTGCAGTACTTC.

The rearrangement uses TRBV6-5 and TRBJ2-7; 7 bases agree with TRBD1. V was clipped by 2 bases and J by 9 bases; unmatched bases: 1. Germline loops: CDR1 MNHEY, CDR2 SVGAGI. This CDR3 region has 11 residues. CDR3 bases: TGTGCCAGCAGTTACGGGGACAGGCAGTACTTC. It yields the protein CASSYGDRQYF.

This chain links TRBV2 with TRBJ2-2; TRBD1 is a possible D gene (7 bases). V gave up 1 base and J gave up 6 bases, with 21 bases separating them. The CDR3 length is 18 residues. The germline CDR1 and CDR2 sequences are SNHLY and FYNNEI. In DNA form, the CDR3 reads TGTGCCAGCAGTGAAGTTAGGCTTGGAGGGGGCGTCCCCGGGGAGCTGTTTTTT. Amino acids: CASSEVRLGGGVPGELFF.

This clone has a handful of counts. This chain connects TRBV6-6 to TRBJ1-4; 7 nucleotides line up with TRBD1. Germline CDR1 MNHNY, CDR2 SVGAGI (reference sequence). The CDR3 totals 17 residues. V was clipped by 5 bases and J by 10 bases; unmatched bases: 19. CDR3 sequence (DNA): TGTGCCAGCAGTCCTCGGGGCGACAGGGCCCTATTCGGAAAACTGTTTTTT. Its protein is CASSPRGDRALFGKLFF.

The chain is built from TRBV11-2 and TRBJ2-1; 7 bases are shared with TRBD2. With 1 base clipped from V and 5 bases from J, the junction kept 8 bases outside the gene matches. CDR1 is SGHAT and CDR2 is FQNNGV in the germline V gene. This CDR3 spans 16 amino acids. CDR3 nucleotide sequence: TGTGCCAGCAGCTTAGCTTGGCGGGGGATTAACAATGAGCAGTTCTTC. Protein product: CASSLAWRGINNEQFF.

The genes are TRBV9 and TRBJ1-3, with 8 bases matching TRBD1. CDR3 size: 15 residues. Germline assignment: CDR1 SGDLS and CDR2 YYNGEE. J gave up 1 base and V 4 bases, and 4 bases lay outside the gene matches. The CDR3 sequence is CASSPQGASGNTIYF. CDR3 coding DNA: TGTGCCAGCAGCCCCCAGGGGGCTTCTGGAAACACCATATATTTT.

This rearrangement joins TRBV29-1 to TRBJ1-2; the D gene is possibly TRBD1 (5 bases). Germline loops: CDR1 SQVTM, CDR2 ANQGSEA. The CDR3 totals 13 residues. V lost 2 bases to trimming and J lost 5 bases, with 12 bases between them. The CDR3: CSVERDSTYGYTF. In nucleotides, the CDR3 is TGCAGCGTTGAAAGAGACAGTACTTATGGCTACACCTTC.

This chain joins TRBV29-1 and TRBJ1-2; 8 nucleotides align to TRBD1. The V gene end was trimmed by 6 bases and the J gene end by 0 bases; junction bases not matched to a gene: 6. CDR3 size: 14 residues. Germline CDR1 reads SQVTM; CDR2 reads ANQGSEA. CDR3: CSVDWTGTNYGYTF. Here the CDR3 DNA reads TGCAGCGTAGACTGGACAGGGACTAACTATGGCTACACCTTC.

The genes are TRBV7-2 and TRBJ2-3; 12 nucleotides agree with TRBD2. Germline V gene sequence: CDR1 SGHTA, CDR2 FQGNSA. The CDR3 is made up of 18 amino acids. Trimming at V came to 4 bases and at J to 6 bases, leaving 14 bases not matched to a gene. CDR3 amino acids: CASSSPRTSGTIGDTQYF. The CDR3 bases are TGTGCCAGCAGCTCCCCGAGGACTAGCGGGACAATAGGTGATACGCAGTATTTT.

This chain connects TRBV6-1 to TRBJ1-2; 7 bases are shared with TRBD1. This CDR3 region has 13 residues. Germline V lookup: CDR1 MNHNS, CDR2 SASEGT. The ends lost 0 bases at V and 8 bases at J; junction bases unmatched: 3. The CDR3 DNA follows: TGTGCCAGCAGTGAAGCGACAGGGAGAGGCTACACCTTC. Residues: CASSEATGRGYTF.

In this sample, this clone turned up a few times. The V gene is TRBV7-6, the J gene TRBJ2-1, with 11 bases aligning to TRBD2. Germline CDR1 reads SGHVS; CDR2 reads FNYEAQ. The CDR3 loop spans 15 amino acids. With V trimmed by 4 bases and J by 2 bases, 1 base remained unmatched. Written as DNA, the CDR3 is TGTGCCAGCAGCTATAGCGGGGGGGCCTACAATGAGCAGTTCTTC. Protein product: CASSYSGGAYNEQFF.

J is TRBJ1-2 and V is TRBV7-9; perhaps TRBD1 as D (6 bases). Germline values: CDR1 SEHNR, CDR2 FQNEAQ (reference sequence). The germline V and J ends were trimmed by 3 bases and 6 bases, with 17 bases remaining between them. The CDR3 runs 15 residues. The CDR3: CASSFEARGGHGYTF. DNA of the CDR3: TGTGCCAGCAGCTTCGAGGCGAGGGGGGGTCATGGCTACACCTTC.

The CDR3 bases are TGTGCCAGCAGCCAAAGCTGGACAGGGTTCGATCAGCCCCAGCATTTT. Protein: CASSQSWTGFDQPQHF. The chain recombines TRBV16 with TRBJ1-5; 8 bases map to TRBD1. The trim removed 2 bases at V and 5 bases at J, leaving 8 bases unmatched. Germline V gene data show CDR1 as KGHSY and CDR2 as FQNENV. The CDR3 is 16 residues long.

The chain is built from TRBV7-7 and TRBJ2-5; TRBD1 aligns across 8 bases. Trimming took 4 bases from V and 5 from J; bases not matched to a gene: 6. This CDR3 contains 14 residues. The germline CDR1 and CDR2 sequences are SSHAT and FNYEAQ (reference sequence). The CDR3, as DNA: TGTGCCAGCAGCTCTCGACAGGGGACGGAGACCCAGTACTTC. Translation: CASSSRQGTETQYF. Variable domain in full (rest from reference TRBV7-7 and TRBJ2-5): GAGVSQSPRYKVTKRGQDVTLRCDPISSHATLYWYQQALGQGPEFLTYFNYEAQPDKSGLPSDRFSAERPEGSISTLTIQRTEQRDSAMYRCASSSRQGTETQYFGPGTRLLVL.

This chain links TRBV6-6 with TRBJ1-2, with D hard to call. The CDR3 consists of 14 residues. CDR1 is MNHNY and CDR2 is SVGAGI in the germline V gene (reference sequence). Trimming took 4 bases from V and 0 from J, leaving 9 bases between them. CDR3 sequence (DNA): TGTGCCAGCAGTTTGTACAGCACTAACTATGGCTACACCTTC. This sequence encodes CASSLYSTNYGYTF.

This clone appeared a few times. This sequence joins TRBV12-3 or TRBV12-4 and TRBJ2-5; no clear D. The V end lost 3 bases, the J end lost 5 bases, and 10 bases lay between the germline ends. The CDR3 totals 13 residues. The DNA for the CDR3 is TGTGCCAGCAGTTTCACCGAGAATGAGACCCAGTACTTC. Amino acid sequence: CASSFTENETQYF.

The J gene is TRBJ1-1, the V gene TRBV11-2, with 7 bases that match TRBD1. V gave up 6 bases and J gave up 2 bases; unmatched junction bases: 9. From germline, CDR1 is SGHAT and CDR2 FQNNGV. There are 15 residues in the CDR3. CDR3 sequence reads: CASRTGSIINTEAFF. The CDR3 nucleotides read TGTGCCAGCAGGACAGGGTCCATTATCAACACTGAAGCTTTCTTT. The whole variable domain, remainder taken from reference TRBV11-2 and TRBJ1-1, is EAGVAQSPRYKIIEKRQSVAFWCNPISGHATLYWYQQILGQGPKLLIQFQNNGVVDDSQLPKDRFSAERLKGVDSTLKIQPAKLEDSAVYLCASRTGSIINTEAFFGQGTRLTVV.

About this clone: This sample includes further DNA sequences coding for the same CDR3. This chain links TRBV5-1 with TRBJ2-7; D possibly corresponds to TRBD2 (6 bases). From germline, CDR1 is SGHRS and CDR2 YFSETQ. V was pared by 0 bases and J by 3 bases, with 10 bases between. The CDR3 is 14 amino acids. CDR3 protein: CASSLAAGLYEQYF. In nucleotides, the CDR3 is TGCGCCAGCAGCTTGGCGGCGGGGCTCTACGAGCAGTACTTC.

This chain joins TRBV29-1 and TRBJ1-4, with D possibly TRBD1 on 5 matching bases. The germline gives CDR1 SQVTM, CDR2 ANQGSEA. V gave up 5 bases and J gave up 8 bases, with 15 bases separating them. The length of the CDR3 is 13 residues. CDR3 amino acids: CSVQQELREKLFF. DNA of the CDR3: TGCAGCGTTCAACAGGAACTGAGGGAAAAACTGTTTTTT.

V usage is TRBV7-2 and J usage is TRBJ2-3; the match to TRBD2 covers 10 bases. This CDR3 has 15 amino acids. J gave up 3 bases and V 4 bases, and 4 bases lay outside the gene matches. Germline V gives CDR1 SGHTA, CDR2 FQGNSA. Here the CDR3 reads CASSWKAGGTDTQYF. Here the CDR3 DNA reads TGTGCCAGCAGCTGGAAAGCGGGGGGGACAGATACGCAGTATTTT. Full variable domain (remainder filled in from reference TRBV7-2 and TRBJ2-3): GAGVSQSPSNKVTEKGKDVELRCDPISGHTALYWYRQSLGQGLEFLIYFQGNSAPDKSGLPSDRFSAERTGGSVSTLTIQRTQQEDSAVYLCASSWKAGGTDTQYFGPGTRLTVL.

The rearrangement links TRBV28 to TRBJ1-6; 10 bases are a match to TRBD1. This CDR3 comprises 14 residues. Germline lookup yields CDR1 MDHEN and CDR2 SYDVKM. Germline trimming cut 4 bases from V and 9 bases from J; bases unmatched to any gene: 3. CDR3 sequence reads: CASSSGQGSSPLHF. The CDR3 nucleotides read TGTGCCAGCAGTTCGGGACAGGGGAGTTCACCCCTCCACTTT.

This chain connects TRBV14 to TRBJ1-1; perhaps TRBD1 as D (5 bases). Germline V gene data show CDR1 as SGHDN and CDR2 as FVKESK. There are 15 residues in the CDR3. V gave up 5 bases and J gave up 5 bases, with 18 bases separating them. CDR3 sequence: CASSYRQLGMTEAFF. In DNA form, the CDR3 reads TGTGCCAGCAGCTACCGACAGTTGGGGATGACTGAAGCTTTCTTT.

This rearrangement joins TRBV28 to TRBJ2-1; perhaps TRBD2 as D (6 bases). Per the germline V gene, CDR1 is MDHEN and CDR2 is SYDVKM. V gave up 5 bases and J gave up 11 bases, with 13 bases separating them. The CDR3 is made up of 12 amino acids. Here the CDR3 reads CASSPTTSQQFF. The CDR3 nucleotides are TGTGCCAGCAGTCCGACGACTAGTCAGCAGTTCTTC.

The chain joins TRBV6-5 to TRBJ1-5, with a tentative D call TRBD1 (6 bases). CDR3 length: 15 residues. V was shortened by 2 bases and J by 4 bases, with 12 bases between the two germline ends. Germline assignment: CDR1 MNHEY and CDR2 SVGAGI. CDR3 in amino acids: CASSYGPGQNQPQHF. CDR3 sequence (DNA): TGTGCCAGCAGTTACGGTCCAGGACAGAATCAGCCCCAGCATTTT.

V usage is TRBV27 and J usage is TRBJ1-6; 7 nucleotides line up with TRBD1. The CDR3 spans 15 residues. Germline V gene lookup returns CDR1 MNHEY and CDR2 SMNVEV (reference sequence). The junction had 8 bases not matched to a gene; V was cut back by 1 base and J by 11 bases. The CDR3 region is CASSLYGRGTTPLHF. DNA of the CDR3: TGTGCCAGCAGTTTATATGGCAGGGGGACGACACCCCTCCACTTT.

The V call is TRBV7-6, the J call TRBJ2-5; 7 bases map to TRBD2. The CDR3 has 18 residues. Per the germline V gene, CDR1 is SGHVS and CDR2 is FNYEAQ. Trimming at V came to 1 base and at J to 5 bases, leaving 16 bases not matched to a gene. The CDR3: CASSLEPPAGFPLETQYF. The CDR3 DNA reads TGTGCCAGCAGCTTAGAGCCCCCAGCGGGGTTCCCTTTGGAGACCCAGTACTTC.

This chain uses TRBV28 with TRBJ1-5, with 7 positions matching TRBD1. This CDR3 contains 15 residues. The germline gives CDR1 MDHEN, CDR2 SYDVKM. The V and J ends lost 5 bases and 6 bases, in that order; junction bases with no gene match: 10. The DNA for the CDR3 is TGTGCCAGCAGTCCCCGGACAGGAAGGAGTCAGCCCCAGCATTTT. Amino acid sequence: CASSPRTGRSQPQHF.

This rearrangement joins TRBV9 to TRBJ2-3; 7 bases are shared with TRBD1. With 3 bases clipped from V and 5 bases from J, the junction kept 6 bases outside the gene matches. Per germline, CDR1 SGDLS and CDR2 YYNGEE. The CDR3 has 14 amino acids. The CDR3 protein is CASSARGTGDTQYF. CDR3 bases: TGTGCCAGCAGCGCCAGGGGGACCGGAGATACGCAGTATTTT.

The chain carries TRBV7-6 and TRBJ2-7; D remains unclear. Germline V CDR1 and CDR2: SGHVS, FNYEAQ. V lost 1 base to trimming and J lost 4 bases, with 8 bases between them. This CDR3 has 13 amino acids. CDR3 protein: CASSLGPLYEQYF. CDR3 sequence (DNA): TGTGCCAGCAGCTTAGGCCCTCTATACGAGCAGTACTTC.

In this sample, this clone turned up a few times. V is TRBV4-2 and J is TRBJ1-4; no clear D gene. There are 17 residues in the CDR3. Trimming pared 0 bases from V and 4 bases from J, leaving 15 bases between. Germline V CDR1 and CDR2: LGHNA, YNFKEQ. The CDR3 is CASSQDPLPTDNEKLFF. In nucleotides, the CDR3 is TGTGCCAGCAGCCAAGATCCCCTCCCGACTGATAATGAAAAACTGTTTTTT.

The chain employs TRBV5-1 and TRBJ2-3; D perhaps matches TRBD2 (5 bases). The length of the CDR3 is 15 residues. The V gene lost 4 bases and the J gene lost 2 bases, with 14 bases spanning the gap. Germline V gene data show CDR1 as SGHRS and CDR2 as YFSETQ. The CDR3 DNA sequence: TGCGCCAGCAGCCACCGGGGAATCTACACAGATACGCAGTATTTT. Translation: CASSHRGIYTDTQYF. Supplemented by reference TRBV5-1 and TRBJ2-3, the full variable domain reads KAGVTQTPRYLIKTRGQQVTLSCSPISGHRSVSWYQQTPGQGLQFLFEYFSETQRNKGNFPGRFSGRQFSNSRSEMNVSTLELGDSALYLCASSHRGIYTDTQYFGPGTRLTVL.